This T cell receptor beta chain was sequenced during a study of monozygotic twins with cystic fibrosis. Overall study context: Library input was three micrograms of fragmented DNA, with roughly 15 PCR cycles. Broader study findings: Monozygotic CF twin pairs shared significantly more nucleotide-identical clonotypes than unrelated CF individuals did. Median Simpson clonality of 0.0095 suggested naive T cells predominated.

Libraries were prepared by immunoSEQ multiplex PCR; TCRdb keeps only in-frame clonotypes and omits some of them. Seen here are some 14,000 clones, approximately 92% observed once, and the top ten hold 9% to 9.5%. In regard to this clone: Its antigen is unidentified.

The CDR3 extends over 15 amino acids. Germline loops: CDR1 GTSNPN, CDR2 SVGIG (reference sequence). V was pared by 5 bases and J by 0 bases, with 16 bases between. This TCR was sampled from a girl aged 2-15 years with cystic fibrosis. Source material: blood. This chain connects TRBV30 to TRBJ1-1; D gene uncertain. This CDR3 reads CAWGGRATLNTEAFF. DNA for the CDR3: TGTGCCTGGGGAGGGAGGGCGACCCTGAACACTGAAGCTTTCTTT.